The source of this T cell receptor (beta chain) is a study of cytomegalovirus exposure and HLA in healthy donors. Study findings and constraints: Clonal expansion was found to be greater in HLA-associated TCR beta chains than in equally common others in a later analysis. Most TCR beta V segments were productive about 87% or about 30% of the time in an earlier analysis. According to reports, the classifier identified cytomegalovirus status with high specificity and sensitivity.

Between the trimmed V and J ends, which lost 3 bases and 4 bases, there was a span of 12 bases. The CDR3 extends over 14 amino acids. The germline CDR1 and CDR2 sequences are LNHDA and SQIVND (reference sequence). To note about this clone: Its antigen remains unidentified.

In the PCR, 60 Vbeta and 13 Jbeta primers were used. The data were produced by immunoSEQ multiplex PCR, yet TCRdb's version contains in-frame clones alone and is incomplete. This table holds 190,000 or so clones, about 76% found once. The TCR sequence derives from a male donor in good health and CMV-seropositive. This rearrangement joins TRBV19 to TRBJ2-5, with D possibly matching TRBD2 (6 bases). Sequencing was carried out using PBMCs. The CDR3 DNA reads TGTGCCAGTAGTATTGGTGCGGGGACAGAGACCCAGTACTTC. This gives the protein CASSIGAGTETQYF.